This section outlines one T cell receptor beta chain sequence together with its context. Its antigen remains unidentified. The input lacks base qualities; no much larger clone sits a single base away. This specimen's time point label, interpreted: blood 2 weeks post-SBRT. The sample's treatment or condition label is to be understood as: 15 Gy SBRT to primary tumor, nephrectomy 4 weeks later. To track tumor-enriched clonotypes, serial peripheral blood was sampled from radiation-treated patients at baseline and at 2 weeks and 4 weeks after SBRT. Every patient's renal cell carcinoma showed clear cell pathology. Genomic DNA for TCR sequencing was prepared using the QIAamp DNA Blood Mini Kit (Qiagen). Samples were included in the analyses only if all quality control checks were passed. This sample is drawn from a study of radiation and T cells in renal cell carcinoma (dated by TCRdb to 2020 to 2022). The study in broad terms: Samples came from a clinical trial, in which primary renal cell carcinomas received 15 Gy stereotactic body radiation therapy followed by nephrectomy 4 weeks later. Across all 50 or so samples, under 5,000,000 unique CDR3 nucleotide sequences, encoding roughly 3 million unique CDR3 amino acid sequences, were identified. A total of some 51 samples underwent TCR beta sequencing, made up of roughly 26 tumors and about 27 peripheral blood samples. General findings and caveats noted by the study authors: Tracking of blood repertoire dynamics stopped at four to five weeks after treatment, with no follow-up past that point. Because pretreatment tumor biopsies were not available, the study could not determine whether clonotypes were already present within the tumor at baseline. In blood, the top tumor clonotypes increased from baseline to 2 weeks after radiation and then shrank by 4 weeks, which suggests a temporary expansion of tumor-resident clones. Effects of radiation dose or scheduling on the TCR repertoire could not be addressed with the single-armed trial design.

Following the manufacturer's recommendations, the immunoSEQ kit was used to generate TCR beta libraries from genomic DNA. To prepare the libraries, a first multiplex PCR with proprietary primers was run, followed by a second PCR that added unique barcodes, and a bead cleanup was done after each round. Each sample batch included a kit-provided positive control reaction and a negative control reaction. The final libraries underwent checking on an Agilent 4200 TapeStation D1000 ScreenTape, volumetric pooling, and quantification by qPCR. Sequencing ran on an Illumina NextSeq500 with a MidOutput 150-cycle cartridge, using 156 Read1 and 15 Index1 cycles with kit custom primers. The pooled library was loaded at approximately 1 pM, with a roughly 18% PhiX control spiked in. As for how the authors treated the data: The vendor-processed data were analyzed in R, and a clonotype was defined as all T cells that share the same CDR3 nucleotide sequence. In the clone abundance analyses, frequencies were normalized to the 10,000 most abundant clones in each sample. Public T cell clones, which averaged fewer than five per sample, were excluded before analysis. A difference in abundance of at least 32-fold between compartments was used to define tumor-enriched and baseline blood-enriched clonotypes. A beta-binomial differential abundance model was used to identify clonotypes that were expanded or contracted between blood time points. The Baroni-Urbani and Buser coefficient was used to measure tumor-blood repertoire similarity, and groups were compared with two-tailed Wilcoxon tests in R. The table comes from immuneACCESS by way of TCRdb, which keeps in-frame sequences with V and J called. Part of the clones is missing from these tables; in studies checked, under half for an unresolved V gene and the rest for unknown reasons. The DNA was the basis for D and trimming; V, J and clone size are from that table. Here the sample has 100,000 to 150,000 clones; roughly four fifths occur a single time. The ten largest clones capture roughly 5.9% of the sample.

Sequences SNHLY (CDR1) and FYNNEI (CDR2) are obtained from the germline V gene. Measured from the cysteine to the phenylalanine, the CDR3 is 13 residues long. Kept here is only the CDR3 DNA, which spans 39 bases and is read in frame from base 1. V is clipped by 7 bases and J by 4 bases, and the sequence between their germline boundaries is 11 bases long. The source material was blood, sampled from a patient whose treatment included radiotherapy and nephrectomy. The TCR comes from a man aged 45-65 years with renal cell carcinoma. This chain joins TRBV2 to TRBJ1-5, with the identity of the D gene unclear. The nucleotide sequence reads TGTGCCAGCAAAGAAGTCAGAAATCAGCCCCAGCATTTT. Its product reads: CASKEVRNQPQHF.